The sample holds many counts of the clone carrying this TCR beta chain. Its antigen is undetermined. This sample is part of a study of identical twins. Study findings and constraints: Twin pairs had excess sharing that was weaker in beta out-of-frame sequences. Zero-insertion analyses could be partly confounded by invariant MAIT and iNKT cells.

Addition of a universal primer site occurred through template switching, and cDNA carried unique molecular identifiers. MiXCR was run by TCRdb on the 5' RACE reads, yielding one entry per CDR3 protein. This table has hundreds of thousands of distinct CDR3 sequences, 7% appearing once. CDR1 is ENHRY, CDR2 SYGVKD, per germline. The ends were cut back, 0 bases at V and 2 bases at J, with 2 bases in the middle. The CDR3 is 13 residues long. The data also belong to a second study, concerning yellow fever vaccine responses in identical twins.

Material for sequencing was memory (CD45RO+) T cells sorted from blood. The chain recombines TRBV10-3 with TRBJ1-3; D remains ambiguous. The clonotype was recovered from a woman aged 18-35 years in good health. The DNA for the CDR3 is TGTGCCATCAGTGAGTCTCCTGGAAACACCATATATTTT. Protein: CAISESPGNTIYF.